This is a list of T cell receptor beta chains from one sample in a study of human T cells and chemical hapten exposure. TCRdb recomputed calls from the RACE reads with MiXCR, one row per CDR3 protein. The table shows 84,000 or so distinct CDR3 sequences, with approximately 9% occurring only once. Material: whole blood, obtained in connection with sensitization to the hapten diphenylcyclopropenone (DPC). Receptor source: a man in his forties with alopecia areata. Some clones in this sample may be carry-over from other donors' samples. Each CDR3 is given with its conserved first and last residue.

>TRBV2|TRBJ1-2
CASSVRDSSHGYTF
>TRBV4-3|TRBJ2-1
CASSQGFTGSSYNEQFF
>TRBV4-3|TRBJ1-4
CASSPQGANEKLFF
>TRBV6-2/TRBV6-3|TRBJ2-2
CASSPTSLGELFF
>TRBV12-3/TRBV12-4|TRBJ1-1
CASSSHIGQGMTEAFF
>TRBV7-8|TRBJ2-3
CASSLDENTDTQYF
>TRBV5-1|TRBJ2-5
CASSFDGLNQETQYF
>TRBV18|TRBJ2-1
CASSPEILSGNEQFF
>TRBV10-3|TRBJ2-3
CAIRDALAGGPSTDTQYF
>TRBV18|TRBJ2-6
CASSPWTGESSGANVLTF
>TRBV2|TRBJ1-5
CDSSVGDRPNQPQHF
>TRBV20-1|TRBJ1-6
CSARSWEDSYNSPLHF
>TRBV20-1|TRBJ2-3
CSASPLASGSTDTQYF
>TRBV6-2/TRBV6-3|TRBJ2-5
CASSYTRLAGEETQYF
>TRBV6-2/TRBV6-3|TRBJ2-3
CASRQRDTDTQYF
>TRBV29-1|TRBJ2-1
CSVRKGTYNEQFF
>TRBV2|TRBJ1-5
CASSGTVVQPQHF
>TRBV11-3|TRBJ2-1
CASSLRLAGYNEQFF
>TRBV5-1|TRBJ2-3
CASSSTTGGLTDTQYF
>TRBV27|TRBJ1-1
CASSPRTARGTEAFF
>TRBV10-3|TRBJ2-6
CAIPSPLAGANVLTF
>TRBV5-1|TRBJ1-1
CASSHGQPSVGEAFF
>TRBV19|TRBJ1-2
CASLPRTPGDYGYTF
>TRBV7-8|TRBJ2-3
CASSLSHSGEGGTDTQYF
>TRBV6-5|TRBJ2-1
CASSYLGADEQFF
>TRBV5-6|TRBJ1-1
CASSLYNRGLYTEAFF
>TRBV24-1|TRBJ2-3
CATSDLGDGGADTQYF
>TRBV10-3|TRBJ2-2
CAISGGDPTGELFF
>TRBV6-5|TRBJ2-2
CASSYWDSFTGELFF
>TRBV7-9|TRBJ1-5
CASSFDRGPLSNQPQHF
>TRBV24-1|TRBJ1-1
CATRGKGAQNTEAFF
>TRBV4-3|TRBJ1-1
CASSQVIRTGAFF
>TRBV13|TRBJ2-3
CASSFGDTQYF
>TRBV6-1|TRBJ1-1
CASSARGEDTEAFF
>TRBV5-4|TRBJ2-1
CASSLYGGTVGEQFF
>TRBV5-1|TRBJ2-5
CASSSGQGGLETQYF
>TRBV7-2|TRBJ2-5
CASSLVGGGKTQYF
>TRBV4-3|TRBJ1-1
CASSQDPAGSGTEAFF
>TRBV12-3/TRBV12-4|TRBJ2-7
CASSSSGRGGNPYEQYF
>TRBV14|TRBJ1-4
CASSQVREFGEKLFF
>TRBV6-1|TRBJ1-1
CASSETNVAAFF
>TRBV7-2|TRBJ2-3
CASSLVAGGSDTQYF
>TRBV6-5|TRBJ2-5
CASSMMAGTQETQYF
>TRBV21-1|TRBJ1-6
CATPDGGPNSPLHF
>TRBV7-8|TRBJ2-3
CASSLEGGRLDTQYF
>TRBV5-1|TRBJ2-3
CASSGTSGNVRDTQYF